What follows are 21 T cell receptor beta chains derived from one specimen sequenced in a study of blood T cells in healthy people across ages. A second PCR, run for about 7 to 11 cycles, used a sample-barcoded 5' primer plus a J-beta primer mix. In TCRdb, the 5' RACE reads were re-called with MiXCR into one record per CDR3 protein. The sample contains approximately 800,000 distinct CDR3 sequences, about 42% of which appear only once. The source material was blood. Every receptor here comes from an older man in good health.

This clonotype was observed a handful of times. The chain recombines TRBV20-1 with TRBJ1-2, with D perhaps TRBD1 (6 bases). V lost 3 bases to trimming and J lost 5 bases, with 13 bases between them. Germline values: CDR1 DFQATT, CDR2 SNEGSKA (reference sequence). The CDR3 loop spans 13 amino acids. The CDR3 DNA is TGCAGTGCTAGGCCCGGACAGCCTTATGGCTACACCTTC. Amino acids: CSARPGQPYGYTF.

This chain uses TRBV7-3 with TRBJ2-1, with TRBD1 matching over 8 bases. The CDR3 totals 17 residues. The trim removed 3 bases at V and 6 bases at J, leaving 13 bases unmatched. Germline CDR1 is SGHTA and CDR2 is FQGTGA. The CDR3 reads CASSLTGAGGTANEQFF. The CDR3 nucleotides are TGTGCCAGCAGCTTGACAGGGGCAGGCGGGACTGCCAATGAGCAGTTCTTC.

The chain recombines TRBV5-1 with TRBJ2-5; 7 bases fit TRBD2. J was trimmed by 2 bases and V by 4 bases; bases with no gene match: 5. CDR3 length: 14 residues. Germline CDR1 SGHRS, CDR2 YFSETQ. CDR3 protein: CASSPDGGQETQYF. CDR3 DNA sequence: TGCGCCAGCAGCCCTGACGGGGGGCAAGAGACCCAGTACTTC.

This chain links TRBV20-1 with TRBJ2-3; D remains ambiguous. Trimming left V 0 bases short and J 1 base short, with 11 bases between. Germline V CDR1 and CDR2: DFQATT, SNEGSKA (reference sequence). This CDR3 has 15 residues. The CDR3 sequence: CSARDNRGGTDTQYF. In DNA, the CDR3 is TGCAGTGCTAGAGATAACAGAGGAGGCACAGATACGCAGTATTTT.

This clonotype was seen a handful of times. This chain joins TRBV7-2 and TRBJ2-7; D is possibly TRBD2 (6 bases). The J call is uncertain, as TRBJ2-1 better fits the DNA end. CDR1 and CDR2 from the germline V gene are SGHTA and FQGNSA. The CDR3 has 13 amino acids. CDR3 coding DNA: TGTGCCAGCAGCGTCGGACTAATCAATGAGCAGTTCTTC. It specifies CASSVGLINEQFF.

This chain connects TRBV2 to TRBJ2-5, with TRBD1 matching 8 bases. The J call may be wrong; the DNA end is better matched by TRBJ2-7. Germline CDR1 and CDR2: SNHLY and FYNNEI. The CDR3 covers 14 residues. The CDR3 spells CASSGSGGGYEQYF. In DNA, the CDR3 is TGTGCCAGCAGTGGATCAGGGGGCGGCTACGAGCAGTACTTC.

The chain joins TRBV6-2 or TRBV6-3 to TRBJ1-1; D is undetermined. The V and J ends lost 0 bases and 4 bases respectively, with 15 bases between them. The CDR3 contains 16 residues. From germline, CDR1 is MNHEY and CDR2 SVGEGT. CDR3 sequence (DNA): TGTGCCAGCAGTTACTCTCCCAGTTCGGGGAGCACTGAAGCTTTCTTT. It encodes CASSYSPSSGSTEAFF.

J is TRBJ1-1 and V is TRBV20-1; TRBD1 aligns across 7 bases. The CDR3 runs 17 residues. Germline assignment: CDR1 DFQATT and CDR2 SNEGSKA (reference sequence). The V gene end was trimmed by 6 bases and the J gene end by 1 base; junction bases not matched to a gene: 17. This CDR3 reads CSALRGFYRGQNTEAFF. The CDR3, as DNA: TGCAGTGCCTTACGCGGGTTTTACAGGGGCCAGAACACTGAAGCTTTCTTT.

The chain uses TRBV5-1 and TRBJ2-5; D is undetermined. The J call may not be correct, given that the DNA end is closer to TRBJ2-7. The germline gives CDR1 SGHRS, CDR2 YFSETQ. The CDR3 is 14 amino acids. The CDR3 sequence: CASSLGVDLNEQYF. The CDR3 DNA reads as TGCGCCAGCAGCTTGGGGGTCGACTTGAACGAGCAGTACTTC.

The table lists this clonotype with a few counts. This chain joins TRBV5-1 and TRBJ1-5, with D possibly being TRBD1 (6 bases). This CDR3 comprises 13 residues. From germline, CDR1 is SGHRS and CDR2 YFSETQ. V shed 5 bases and J shed 3 bases, with 9 bases lying between them. CDR3 residues: CASRGQDNQPQHF. The CDR3 DNA sequence: TGCGCCAGCAGGGGACAAGACAATCAGCCCCAGCATTTT.

The rearrangement uses TRBV19 and TRBJ2-1; 9 positions agree with TRBD1. CDR1 is LNHDA, CDR2 SQIVND, per germline (reference sequence). With 5 bases clipped from V and 7 bases from J, the junction kept 9 bases outside the gene matches. This CDR3 contains 15 residues. Here the CDR3 DNA reads TGTGCCAGTAGTTTCCACCGGGACAGGGATAATGAGCAGTTCTTC. Protein sequence: CASSFHRDRDNEQFF.

There are a few counts of this clonotype. This rearrangement joins TRBV12-3 or TRBV12-4 to TRBJ2-1, with 8 bases aligning to TRBD2. CDR3 size: 15 residues. Trimming took 6 bases from V and 10 from J; bases not matched to a gene: 14. The CDR3 sequence: CASRVRGEREIEQFF. CDR3 bases: TGTGCCAGCAGGGTGCGGGGGGAGCGGGAGATCGAGCAGTTCTTC.

The table lists this clonotype with a count of one. This sequence joins TRBV28 and TRBJ2-1; D gene uncertain. The length of the CDR3 is 19 residues. Germline V gives CDR1 MDHEN, CDR2 SYDVKM. The V end lost 6 bases, the J end lost 0 bases, and 24 bases lay between the germline ends. The CDR3 loop is CASRSATDTPLSSYNEQFF. The DNA for the CDR3 is TGTGCCAGCAGGTCGGCGACCGATACTCCTCTAAGCTCCTACAATGAGCAGTTCTTC. Supplemented by reference TRBV28 and TRBJ2-1, the full variable domain reads DVKVTQSSRYLVKRTGEKVFLECVQDMDHENMFWYRQDPGLGLRLIYFSYDVKMKEKGDIPEGYSVSREKKERFSLILESASTNQTSMYLCASRSATDTPLSSYNEQFFGPGTRLTVL.

This clonotype was observed at least ten times. The gene calls are TRBV29-1 and TRBJ2-1; D not certain. The germline CDR1 and CDR2 sequences are SQVTM and ANQGSEA. Between the trimmed V and J ends, which lost 4 bases and 3 bases, there was a span of 13 bases. The CDR3 sequence is 14 residues long. The CDR3 region is CSVVFPLDYNEQFF. The CDR3 nucleotides read TGCAGCGTTGTTTTTCCGCTGGACTACAATGAGCAGTTCTTC.

The chain is built from TRBV20-1 and TRBJ2-3; 8 bases are a match to TRBD2. The CDR3 runs to 14 residues. Germline assignment: CDR1 DFQATT and CDR2 SNEGSKA (reference sequence). V trimming: 6 bases; J trimming: 4 bases; junction bases outside the gene matches: 9. CDR3 coding DNA: TGCAGTGCCGGGGGGGGAGGGAACTCAGATACGCAGTATTTT. This sequence encodes CSAGGGGNSDTQYF.

This chain uses TRBV5-1 with TRBJ1-6; 7 bases map to TRBD1. Germline V gene lookup returns CDR1 SGHRS and CDR2 YFSETQ. The CDR3 loop spans 15 amino acids. Unmatched junction bases numbered 4, after V lost 0 bases and J lost 7 bases. The CDR3 DNA reads as TGCGCCAGCAGCTTGGAGGGGGCGGCGAATTCACCCCTCCACTTT. Translated, it gives CASSLEGAANSPLHF.

This clonotype was recorded at least ten times. This chain links TRBV24-1 with TRBJ2-5; D possibly corresponds to TRBD1 (6 bases). Per germline, CDR1 KGHDR and CDR2 SFDVKD. There are 17 residues in the CDR3. Trimming took 2 bases from V and 4 from J, leaving 19 bases between them. The CDR3 here is CATSDSRTTGPGETQYF. The CDR3 DNA sequence: TGTGCCACCAGTGATTCCAGAACGACAGGCCCCGGAGAGACCCAGTACTTC.

The chain carries TRBV5-1 and TRBJ2-7; D is undetermined. This CDR3 is 13 amino acids long. Germline V gene lookup returns CDR1 SGHRS and CDR2 YFSETQ. The V and J ends lost 3 bases and 5 bases respectively, with 12 bases between them. CDR3 nucleotide sequence: TGCGCCAGCAGCTGTCCTGATAGCAACGAGCAGTACTTC. It yields the protein CASSCPDSNEQYF.

The chain couples TRBV6-5 to TRBJ2-3; perhaps D is TRBD1 or TRBD2 (6 bases each). V was pared by 5 bases and J by 6 bases, with 12 bases between. This CDR3 spans 13 amino acids. Germline loops: CDR1 MNHEY, CDR2 SVGAGI. In nucleotides, the CDR3 is TGTGCCAGCAGTAGGGGGGAGGCGGATACGCAGTATTTT. It encodes CASSRGEADTQYF.

This sequence joins TRBV27 and TRBJ2-2, with TRBD1 matching 10 bases. Trimming at V came to 2 bases and at J to 7 bases, leaving 10 bases not matched to a gene. The CDR3 covers 17 residues. Germline assignment: CDR1 MNHEY and CDR2 SMNVEV (reference sequence). Written as DNA, the CDR3 is TGTGCCAGCAGTTTAATTAGGACAGGGGGACTTAACGGGGAGCTGTTTTTT. Translation gives CASSLIRTGGLNGELFF.

The genes are TRBV19 and TRBJ1-1; D call uncertain. The CDR3 extends over 13 amino acids. V was cut by 3 bases and J by 5 bases, with 10 bases left in between. From germline, CDR1 is LNHDA and CDR2 SQIVND (reference sequence). DNA of the CDR3: TGTGCCAGTAGTATTCGGGCGTCGACTGAAGCTTTCTTT. It yields the protein CASSIRASTEAFF.